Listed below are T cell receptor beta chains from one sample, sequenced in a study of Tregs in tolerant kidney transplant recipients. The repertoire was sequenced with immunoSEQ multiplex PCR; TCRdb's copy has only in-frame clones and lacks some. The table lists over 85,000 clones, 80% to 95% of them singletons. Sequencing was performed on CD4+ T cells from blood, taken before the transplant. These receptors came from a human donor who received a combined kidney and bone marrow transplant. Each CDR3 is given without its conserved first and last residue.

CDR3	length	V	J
ASSSDSYGYT	10	TRBV11-3	TRBJ1-2
ASSPRSGRSTDTQY	14	TRBV11-3	TRBJ2-3
ASSLVSGRAGDNEQF	15	TRBV7-2	TRBJ2-1
ASSQVDLGGPNYGYT	15	TRBV14	TRBJ1-2
ASSFLATDTQY	11	TRBV5-4	TRBJ2-3
ASSLQVASGTGELF	14	TRBV27	TRBJ2-2
ASSPRDEQY	9	TRBV7-3	TRBJ2-7
ASSSGLHRTGGQPQH	15	TRBV28	TRBJ1-5
ASSPRGTGGNEQF	13	TRBV7-3	TRBJ2-1
ASSQDAEGDEQF	12	TRBV4-2	TRBJ2-1
ASSFNEGATEAF	12	TRBV5-1	TRBJ1-1
ASSDQRGTPTDTQY	14	TRBV10-1	TRBJ2-3
ASSLAAGSGFLYEQY	15	TRBV5-4	TRBJ2-7
ASSSYSYNEQF	11	TRBV7-6	TRBJ2-1
ATSRETGSSYEQY	13	TRBV15	NA
ASSYLGDSEAF	11	TRBV6-6	TRBJ1-1
ASSYGAGDYNEQF	13	TRBV6-5	TRBJ2-1
ASSREGTSGQRYEQY	15	TRBV4-1	TRBJ2-7
ASSRANTEAF	10	TRBV19	TRBJ1-1
ASSRLAGDSYNEQF	14	TRBV4-3	TRBJ2-1
AWSVRAGGPYNEQF	14	TRBV30	TRBJ2-1
ASSSGQGQGGYT	12	TRBV5-1	TRBJ1-2
ASSLRLAGTLAISTDTQY	18	TRBV27	TRBJ2-3
ASSLSSSGVNNEQF	14	TRBV11-3	TRBJ2-1
ASSLALAGSYNEQF	14	TRBV7-9	TRBJ2-1
ASLYWGAGGNTEAF	14	TRBV19	TRBJ1-1
ASSWGQGRSTEAF	13	TRBV7-2	TRBJ1-1